The rows below give T cell receptor beta chains drawn from one sample of a study of T cells after yellow fever vaccination. TCRdb recomputed calls from the 5' RACE reads with MiXCR, one row per CDR3 protein. This table holds fewer than 650,000 distinct CDR3 sequences, 20% to 25% found once. The material sequenced was PBMCs, taken 20 to 25 days after the first yellow fever vaccination. The receptors come from a man aged 18 to 30 who received the YFV17D yellow fever vaccine. The CDR3 runs from the conserved cysteine through the conserved F or W. Fields, in order: J gene, D gene, clone size, V gene, CDR3 DNA, CDR3 protein. A D gene is named only where the DNA matches it firmly. Part of the rows lack a size; the others show once, few, many or a class for expanded clones.

TRBJ1-4 NA few TRBV6-1 TGTGCCAGCACTCGGGCCGTGGGGAAACCTAATGAAAAACTGTTTTTT CASTRAVGKPNEKLFF
TRBJ2-4 TRBD1 few TRBV5-1 TGCGCCAGCAGCCTGACCGGGACAGAAAACATTCAGTACTTC CASSLTGTENIQYF
TRBJ2-3 NA few TRBV5-1 TGCGCCAGCGGCGGACTGCCACTTGATACGCAGTATTTT CASGGLPLDTQYF
TRBJ2-2 NA few TRBV7-9 TGTGCCAGCAGCTCTAGACCCAAGGAGGGGGACACCGGGGAGCTGTTTTTT CASSSRPKEGDTGELFF
TRBJ2-6 NA NA TRBV5-6 TGTGCCAGCAGCACTACAGGGAAGATCTGGGCCAACGTCCTGACTTTC CASSTTGKIWANVLTF
TRBJ1-1 NA NA TRBV19 TGTGCCAGTAGTATCGAAAGGCTGGGCACTGAAGCTTTCTTT CASSIERLGTEAFF
TRBJ2-1 NA few TRBV7-2 TGTGCCAGCAGCCCCCGGTCCAGGCACAATGAGCAGTTCTTC CASSPRSRHNEQFF
TRBJ2-5 NA NA TRBV9 TGTGCCAGCAGCCGGCGGGGATTCCAAGAGACCCAGTACTTC CASSRRGFQETQYF
TRBJ2-3 TRBD2 few TRBV5-4 TGTGCCAGCAGCCCCTCTAGCGGGGGGGCTATGGATACGCAGTATTTT CASSPSSGGAMDTQYF
TRBJ2-1 NA few TRBV5-1 TGCGCCAGCAGCAGGCCCTTGAACAATGAGCAGTTCTTC CASSRPLNNEQFF
TRBJ2-3 NA NA TRBV3-1 TGTGCCAGCAGCCAAGAAATAAATGTGAGACGAGATACGCAGTATTTT CASSQEINVRRDTQYF
TRBJ1-1 TRBD1 few TRBV19 TGTGCCAGTAGAATTAACAGGGGGGACACTGAAGCTTTCTTT CASRINRGDTEAFF
TRBJ2-3 NA NA TRBV5-1 TGCGCCAGCAGCTTGGCAGAGTACTCGGAAGATACGCAGTATTTT CASSLAEYSEDTQYF
TRBJ2-1 TRBD1 NA TRBV5-1 TGCGCCAGCCACCGGGACAGGTACGATGAGCAGTTCTTC CASHRDRYDEQFF
TRBJ2-1 TRBD2 NA TRBV12-3/TRBV12-4 TGTGCCAGCAGTTTATATGCCGGGGGGATTTACAATGAGCAGTTCTTC CASSLYAGGIYNEQFF
TRBJ2-1 TRBD1 NA TRBV19 TGTGCCAGTAGTTCCGGGACAGGGGTTCTTGGGCAGTTCTTC CASSSGTGVLGQFF
TRBJ2-3 TRBD2 many TRBV20-1 TGCAGTGCTAGCCGTCTCAGTAGCGGGGGTGTCACAGATACGCAGTATTTT CSASRLSSGGVTDTQYF
TRBJ2-4 NA NA TRBV20-1 TGCAGTGCTAATCATGGTACCAAAAACATTCAGTACTTC CSANHGTKNIQYF
TRBJ2-2 NA NA TRBV4-1 TGCGCCAGCAGCCAAGAACACCGACGGAGCAAGACCGGGGAGCTGTTTTTT CASSQEHRRSKTGELFF
TRBJ1-1 TRBD1 few TRBV5-1 TGCGCCAGCAGCCACAGGGGCCCGAACACTGAAGCTTTCTTT CASSHRGPNTEAFF
TRBJ1-2 NA NA TRBV4-1 TGCGCCAGCAGCCTTCTTGGGGGGAACTATGGCTACACCTTC CASSLLGGNYGYTF
TRBJ2-2 TRBD2 few TRBV10-3 TGTGCCATCGGGCCTAGCGGGGGACCGAACACCGGGGAGCTGTTTTTT CAIGPSGGPNTGELFF
TRBJ1-1 NA NA TRBV6-6 TGTGCCAGCGGAAGGGGCTACGCTTTCTTT CASGRGYAFF
TRBJ1-1 NA many TRBV10-1 TGCGCCAGCCCTGCGCGGCAGAACACTGAAGCTTTCTTT CASPARQNTEAFF
TRBJ2-1 NA many TRBV4-1 TGCGCCAGCAGCCAACGCCCTTTAGGGTCGAGTCCCTACAATGAGCAGTTCTTC CASSQRPLGSSPYNEQFF
TRBJ2-3 TRBD2 NA TRBV6-5 TGTGCCAGCAGTTCCAGCGGGGGGCCCACAGATACGCAGTATTTT CASSSSGGPTDTQYF
TRBJ2-5 NA few TRBV3-1 TGTGCCAGCAGCCATGGGGGGCGGGGGCAAGAGACCCAGTACTTC CASSHGGRGQETQYF
TRBJ1-4 NA NA TRBV3-1 TGTGCCAGCAGCCAAGATATCGGACGGGGAAATGAAAAACTGTTTTTT CASSQDIGRGNEKLFF
TRBJ1-4 NA NA TRBV28 TGTGCCAGCATCGGAGCGTTTCCTAATGAAAAACTGTTTTTT CASIGAFPNEKLFF
TRBJ2-3 TRBD2 few TRBV4-1 TGCGCCAGCAGCCAAGAGCGGGGGGGCCTACATACGCAGTATTTT CASSQERGGLHTQYF
TRBJ2-5 NA NA TRBV7-2 TGTGCCAGCAGCTTTTTAGTTGGGACGCTAGGAGAGACCCAGTACTTC CASSFLVGTLGETQYF
TRBJ2-1 TRBD1 few TRBV12-3/TRBV12-4 TGTGCCAGCACGCCGGGACAGGGGGGGCATGAGCAGTTCTTC CASTPGQGGHEQFF
TRBJ2-5 NA few TRBV6-2/TRBV6-3 TGTGCCAGCAGCACCGTCGACAGGCCGACAAGGACCCAGTACTTC CASSTVDRPTRTQYF
TRBJ2-3 TRBD2 once TRBV7-8 TGTGCCAGCAGCCGCGATCGGGGGGGCGGAACAGATACGCAGTATTTT CASSRDRGGGTDTQYF
TRBJ2-5 NA many TRBV5-5 TGTGCCAGCAGCTTTAATCCTCTAACAGGAGTCCTCCAAGAGACCCAGTACTTC CASSFNPLTGVLQETQYF
TRBJ1-1 NA few TRBV29-1 TGCAGCGTTGTAGGGTTCATGAACACTGAAGCTTTCTTT CSVVGFMNTEAFF
TRBJ2-7 TRBD2 NA TRBV29-1 TGCAGCGTTGGGGAGGGGAGGTACGAGCAGTACTTC CSVGEGRYEQYF
TRBJ1-3 TRBD1 few TRBV7-9 TGTGCCAGCAGCTTCGGGACAGGGAATGGAAACACCATATATTTT CASSFGTGNGNTIYF
TRBJ1-4 NA NA TRBV7-9 TGTGCCAGCAGCTTAAGACAGGCAAATGAAAAACTGTTTTTT CASSLRQANEKLFF
TRBJ2-2 NA few TRBV14 TGTGCCAGCAGCCAAGTTGAGGAGAACACCGGGGAGCTGTTTTTT CASSQVEENTGELFF
TRBJ2-3 NA NA TRBV20-1 TGCAGTGCCCCGGGGTCAGATACGCAGTATTTT CSAPGSDTQYF
TRBJ2-1 NA many TRBV6-2/TRBV6-3 TGTGCCAGCAGTTACTCCCGCAATGAGCAGTTCTTC CASSYSRNEQFF
TRBJ2-2 TRBD2 NA TRBV10-1 TGCGCCAGCAGTGCGATCGGACTAGCGGCGAACGCCGGGGAGCTGTTTTTT CASSAIGLAANAGELFF
TRBJ2-1 NA NA TRBV5-1 TGCGCCAGCAGCTTGGTCCTTGGGCGCGGAGAGCAGTTCTTC CASSLVLGRGEQFF
TRBJ2-1 TRBD1 NA TRBV6-2/TRBV6-3 TGTGCCAGCAGTCAACCGGACAGGGCCAGCAATGAGCAGTTCTTC CASSQPDRASNEQFF